These 25 T cell receptor beta chains came from one sample sequenced in a study of OX40 agonist ivuxolimab in advanced cancers. The repertoire was sequenced with immunoSEQ multiplex PCR; TCRdb's copy has only in-frame clones and lacks some. Of tens of thousands of clones in the sample, around 94% are singletons; the top ten hold approximately 12%. Sequencing was performed on CD4+ or CD8+ T cells sorted from blood, taken in a trial of the OX40 agonist ivuxolimab. Receptors were obtained from an adult with an advanced solid tumor such as melanoma, head and neck, liver or kidney cancer.

The genes are TRBV19 and TRBJ2-7; 7 positions agree with TRBD1. The trim removed 5 bases at V and 0 bases at J, leaving 7 bases unmatched. CDR1 LNHDA and CDR2 SQIVND come from the germline V gene (reference sequence). There are 15 residues in the CDR3. CDR3 nucleotides: TGTGCCAGTAGTCTCGGACCAGGGGGCTCCTACGAGCAGTACTTC. It yields the protein CASSLGPGGSYEQYF.

This clone was found once. The rearrangement links TRBV28 to TRBJ2-7, with TRBD1 identical over 7 bases. J lost 0 bases, V lost 11 bases, and 7 bases had no gene match. The germline CDR1 and CDR2 sequences are MDHEN and SYDVKM. The CDR3 has 13 amino acids. The CDR3 here is CAAHDRASYEQYF. Here the CDR3 DNA reads TGTGCCGCTCATGACAGGGCCTCCTACGAGCAGTACTTC.

The chain links TRBV6-1 to TRBJ2-1, with 12 positions matching TRBD2. J was trimmed by 0 bases and V by 4 bases; bases with no gene match: 1. In germline, CDR1 is MNHNS, CDR2 SASEGT. The CDR3 length is 16 residues. CDR3 DNA: TGTGCCAGCAGTGCGACTAGCGGGAGCTCCTACAATGAGCAGTTCTTC. Its translation: CASSATSGSSYNEQFF.

This sequence joins TRBV12-1 and TRBJ2-2. TRBV12-1 is given as a pseudogene. CDR3 length: 14 residues. The CDR3 bases are TGTGCCAGCAGCTTTGCTGGGTTCACCGGGGAGCTGTTTTTT. Translated, it gives CASSFAGFTGELFF.

V and J are TRBV27 and TRBJ2-7; 15 bases fit TRBD2. CDR3 length: 15 residues. With 4 bases clipped from V and 6 bases from J, the junction kept 4 bases outside the gene matches. Germline CDR1 and CDR2: MNHEY and SMNVEV (reference sequence). The CDR3 loop reads CASSYGLAGGSEQYF. CDR3 sequence (DNA): TGTGCCAGCAGTTACGGACTAGCGGGAGGGAGCGAGCAGTACTTC.

The chain is built from TRBV18 and TRBJ2-7; D is unresolved. The germline V and J ends were trimmed by 3 bases and 3 bases, with 12 bases remaining between them. CDR1 and CDR2 (germline): KGHSH, LQKENI. The CDR3 loop spans 14 amino acids. The CDR3 reads CASSPEGQIYEQYF. In nucleotides, the CDR3 is TGTGCCAGCTCACCCGAAGGGCAAATCTACGAGCAGTACTTC.

The genes are TRBV5-1 and TRBJ2-1; TRBD2 aligns across 7 bases. The germline gives CDR1 SGHRS, CDR2 YFSETQ. The CDR3 covers 16 residues. Unmatched junction bases numbered 4, after V lost 1 base and J lost 0 bases. The CDR3 protein is CASSLRLAGSYNEQFF. Here the CDR3 DNA reads TGCGCCAGCAGCTTGAGGTTAGCGGGCTCCTACAATGAGCAGTTCTTC.

The chain is built from TRBV28 and TRBJ2-5; D is possibly TRBD1 (6 bases). This CDR3 contains 15 residues. Trimming removed 2 bases at V and 1 base at J, with 11 bases between. CDR1 and CDR2 from the germline V gene are MDHEN and SYDVKM. Here the CDR3 reads CASSLDSDSQETQYF. CDR3 coding DNA: TGTGCCAGCAGTTTAGATTCGGACAGCCAAGAGACCCAGTACTTC.

The chain recombines TRBV28 with TRBJ1-4, with D tentatively TRBD1 (5 bases). Deletions cut 8 bases from V and 1 base from J, with 14 bases between. The CDR3 totals 15 residues. The germline gives CDR1 MDHEN, CDR2 SYDVKM. CDR3 bases: TGTGCCAGCTATGGGAGACAGCGAACTAATGAAAAACTGTTTTTT. It encodes CASYGRQRTNEKLFF.

This chain links TRBV27 with TRBJ2-1; no definite D call. This CDR3 contains 18 residues. CDR1 is MNHEY and CDR2 is SMNVEV in the germline V gene (reference sequence). With 3 bases removed from V and 7 bases from J, the gap between germline ends came to 25 bases. The CDR3 bases are TGTGCCAGCAGTTTGGATAGATTTACTCTCCTGAGGATAAATGAGCAGTTCTTC. Its protein is CASSLDRFTLLRINEQFF.

The count of this clone is one. At one end, the junction sequence differs from germline, possibly due to a read error. This chain connects TRBV7-7 to TRBJ2-5, with 12 bases that match TRBD2. Germline V gene sequence: CDR1 SSHAT, CDR2 FNYEAQ (reference sequence). The CDR3 length is 15 residues. CDR3 amino acids: CASSPTSGSYETQYF. The CDR3 region has the DNA TGTGCTAGCAGCCCGACTAGCGGGAGTTACGAGACCCAGTACTTC.

The chain combines TRBV6-5 with TRBJ2-7; D possibly matches TRBD1 or TRBD2 (6 bases each). CDR3 size: 13 residues. CDR1 is MNHEY, CDR2 SVGAGI, per germline. The ends were cut back, 6 bases at V and 2 bases at J, with 11 bases in the middle. CDR3 residues: CASRHREAYEQYF. The CDR3 coding sequence is TGTGCCAGCAGGCACAGGGAGGCCTACGAGCAGTACTTC.

This chain connects TRBV5-8 to TRBJ2-7; 8 bases fit TRBD1. The CDR3 is 14 amino acids. Trimming at V came to 4 bases and at J to 2 bases, leaving 5 bases not matched to a gene. Germline loops: CDR1 SGHTS, CDR2 YDEGEE. In DNA, the CDR3 is TGTGCCAGCAGCCCAGGACAGGGAGCCTACGAGCAGTACTTC. It is translated as CASSPGQGAYEQYF.

This clone occurred once. The rearrangement links TRBV9 to TRBJ2-1; D assignment may be TRBD1 or TRBD2 (5 bases each). V gave up 3 bases and J gave up 4 bases, with 14 bases separating them. The CDR3 totals 15 residues. The V gene's germline CDR1 is SGDLS and CDR2 YYNGEE. The CDR3 is CASSATGTSYNEQFF. The CDR3 bases are TGTGCCAGCAGCGCAACCGGGACCAGTTACAATGAGCAGTTCTTC.

The V and J genes are TRBV5-6 and TRBJ1-4, with 8 bases matching TRBD1. Germline values: CDR1 SGHDT, CDR2 YYEEEE. There are 16 residues in the CDR3. V was clipped by 3 bases and J by 8 bases; unmatched bases: 12. The CDR3 protein is CASSSPPWTGKEKLFF. The CDR3 DNA sequence: TGTGCCAGCAGCTCCCCACCCTGGACAGGGAAAGAAAAACTGTTTTTT.

The V call is TRBV5-1, the J call TRBJ1-2, with a tentative D call TRBD1 (5 bases). Trimming took 1 base from V and 0 from J, leaving 7 bases between them. CDR3 size: 14 residues. Per the germline V gene, CDR1 is SGHRS and CDR2 is YFSETQ. CDR3 amino acids: CASSLTDTNYGYTF. The CDR3 nucleotides are TGCGCCAGCAGCTTGACGGACACTAACTATGGCTACACCTTC.

The chain uses TRBV6-5 and TRBJ2-7, with TRBD2 matching 10 bases. Per germline, CDR1 MNHEY and CDR2 SVGAGI. This CDR3 has 14 amino acids. Germline trimming cut 7 bases from V and 2 bases from J; bases unmatched to any gene: 5. CDR3 sequence reads: CASTPSGRAYEQYF. In DNA form, the CDR3 reads TGTGCCAGCACCCCAAGCGGGAGGGCCTACGAGCAGTACTTC.

The chain uses TRBV5-5 and TRBJ2-1; D uncertain. CDR1 SGHKS and CDR2 YYEKEE come from the germline V gene (reference sequence). CDR3 length equals 15 residues. The V and J ends lost 0 bases and 0 bases respectively, with 7 bases between them. CDR3 coding DNA: TGTGCCAGCAGCTTGGCCAATCCCTCCTACAATGAGCAGTTCTTC. This gives the protein CASSLANPSYNEQFF.

The chain uses TRBV11-2 and TRBJ2-1; 9 nucleotides agree with TRBD2. V lost 5 bases and J lost 9; bases outside the gene matches: 14. Germline CDR1 and CDR2: SGHAT and FQNNGV. The CDR3 spans 16 residues. The chain's CDR3 is CASSGFLAGHGVEQFF. CDR3 sequence (DNA): TGTGCCAGCAGCGGATTCCTAGCGGGACACGGGGTTGAGCAGTTCTTC.

This clone has a handful of counts. J is TRBJ2-2 and V is TRBV27, with 7 bases that match TRBD2. The trim removed 2 bases at V and 6 bases at J, leaving 9 bases unmatched. This CDR3 is 16 amino acids long. Germline-derived CDR1 and CDR2 are MNHEY and SMNVEV (reference sequence). CDR3 sequence (DNA): TGTGCCAGCAGTTTACGGTGGGGGGGAGGCTCCGGGGAGCTGTTTTTT. It yields the protein CASSLRWGGGSGELFF.

This clone turned up a few times. The chain is built from TRBV21-1 and TRBJ1-1. TRBV21-1 is described as a pseudogene. This CDR3 comprises 13 residues. CDR3 sequence (DNA): TGTGCCAGCAGCAAAGGGGGGAGGACTGAAGCTTTCTTT. Protein product: CASSKGGRTEAFF.

J is TRBJ2-3 and V is TRBV15; 12 bases line up with TRBD2. Germline trimming cut 0 bases from V and 0 bases from J; bases unmatched to any gene: 7. CDR3 length: 19 residues. CDR1 is LNHNV, CDR2 YYDKDF, per germline (reference sequence). The CDR3 DNA reads TGTGCCACCAGCAGAGATCGGGAGACTAGCGGGGGTAGCACAGATACGCAGTATTTT. Protein sequence: CATSRDRETSGGSTDTQYF.

This chain uses TRBV28 with TRBJ2-3; no firm D call. V was clipped by 1 base and J by 0 bases, with 11 bases between them. Germline-derived CDR1 and CDR2 are MDHEN and SYDVKM. The CDR3 totals 16 residues. CDR3 sequence (DNA): TGTGCCAGCAGTTTATTTTTCGTAACTAGCACAGATACGCAGTATTTT. Its protein is CASSLFFVTSTDTQYF.

The genes are TRBV6-5 and TRBJ2-5; 10 nucleotides align to TRBD1. The CDR3 spans 15 residues. From germline, CDR1 is MNHEY and CDR2 SVGAGI. The junction had 8 bases not matched to a gene; V was cut back by 5 bases and J by 5 bases. CDR3 DNA: TGTGCCAGCAGTCCCCGGACAGGGGGACGGGAGACCCAGTACTTC. Translating it yields CASSPRTGGRETQYF.

The rearrangement uses TRBV21-1 and TRBJ1-3; the table assigns TRBD1, which was not confirmed against the DNA. TRBV21-1 is an annotated pseudogene. This CDR3 contains 16 residues. The CDR3 spells CASSTQGQDSGNTIYF. The CDR3 DNA is TGTGCCAGCAGCACCCAAGGACAGGACTCTGGAAACACCATATATTTT.